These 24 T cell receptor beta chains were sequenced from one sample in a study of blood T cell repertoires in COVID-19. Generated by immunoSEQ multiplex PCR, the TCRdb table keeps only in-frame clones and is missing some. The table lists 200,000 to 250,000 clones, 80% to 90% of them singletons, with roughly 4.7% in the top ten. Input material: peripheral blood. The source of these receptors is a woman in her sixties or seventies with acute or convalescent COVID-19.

The CDR3 nucleotides read TGTGCCAGCAGCTTAGATCTAGCAGAAAAACTGTTTTTT. This gives the protein CASSLDLAEKLFF. The chain is built from TRBV7-2 and TRBJ1-4; D gene uncertain. Trimming removed 1 base from V and 8 bases from J, with 8 bases in between. Looked up from germline, CDR1 is SGHTA and CDR2 is FQGNSA. This CDR3 is 13 amino acids long.

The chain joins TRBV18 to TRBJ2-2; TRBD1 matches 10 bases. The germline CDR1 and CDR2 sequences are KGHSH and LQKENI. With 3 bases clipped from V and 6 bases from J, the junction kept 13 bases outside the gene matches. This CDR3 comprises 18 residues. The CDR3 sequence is CASSPSLPGQGVSGELFF. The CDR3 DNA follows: TGTGCCAGCTCACCCAGCCTTCCAGGACAGGGGGTATCCGGGGAGCTGTTTTTT.

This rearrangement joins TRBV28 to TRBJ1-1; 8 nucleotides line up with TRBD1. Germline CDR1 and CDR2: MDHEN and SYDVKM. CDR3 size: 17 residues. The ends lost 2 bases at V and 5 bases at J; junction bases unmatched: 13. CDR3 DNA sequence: TGTGCCAGCAGTTTAAGCTCAGGGGGCGCAGGTAAAACTGAAGCTTTCTTT. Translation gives CASSLSSGGAGKTEAFF. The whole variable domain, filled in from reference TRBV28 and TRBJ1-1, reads DVKVTQSSRYLVKRTGEKVFLECVQDMDHENMFWYRQDPGLGLRLIYFSYDVKMKEKGDIPEGYSVSREKKERFSLILESASTNQTSMYLCASSLSSGGAGKTEAFFGQGTRLTVV.

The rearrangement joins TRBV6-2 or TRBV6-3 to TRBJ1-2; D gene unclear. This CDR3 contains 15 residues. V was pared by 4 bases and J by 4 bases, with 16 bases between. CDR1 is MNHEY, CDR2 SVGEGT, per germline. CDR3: CASSSMVQFFYGYTF. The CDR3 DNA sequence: TGTGCCAGCAGTTCCATGGTTCAGTTCTTCTATGGCTACACCTTC.

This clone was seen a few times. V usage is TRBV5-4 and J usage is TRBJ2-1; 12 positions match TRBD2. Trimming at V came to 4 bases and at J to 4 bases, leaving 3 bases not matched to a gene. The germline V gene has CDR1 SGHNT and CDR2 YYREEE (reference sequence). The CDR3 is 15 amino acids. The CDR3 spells CASSRTSGEYNEQFF. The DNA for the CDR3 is TGTGCCAGCAGCCGGACTAGCGGGGAATACAATGAGCAGTTCTTC.

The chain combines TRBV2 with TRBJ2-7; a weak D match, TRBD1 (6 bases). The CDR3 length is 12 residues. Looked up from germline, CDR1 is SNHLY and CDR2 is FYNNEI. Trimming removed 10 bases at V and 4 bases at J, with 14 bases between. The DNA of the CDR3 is TGTGCCACCGAGGGTCAGGGGTACGAGCAGTACTTC. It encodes CATEGQGYEQYF.

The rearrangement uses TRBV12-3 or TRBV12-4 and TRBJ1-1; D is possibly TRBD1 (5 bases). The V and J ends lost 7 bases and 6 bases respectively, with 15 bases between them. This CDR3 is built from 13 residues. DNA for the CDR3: TGTGCCAGCACCGCTCTTCAGGGATCTGAAGCTTTCTTT. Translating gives CASTALQGSEAFF.

The CDR3 is CASGGGNTEAFF. The CDR3 bases are TGTGCCAGCGGTGGAGGGAACACTGAAGCTTTCTTT. The chain joins TRBV2 to TRBJ1-1; no definite D call. Trimming stripped 8 bases from V and 1 base from J, with 8 bases between. Germline loops: CDR1 SNHLY, CDR2 FYNNEI. CDR3 size: 12 residues. The complete variable domain, with remaining parts taken from reference TRBV2 and TRBJ1-1, reads EPEVTQTPSHQVTQMGQEVILRCVPISNHLYFYWYRQILGQKVEFLVSFYNNEISEKSEIFDDQFSVERPDGSNFTLKIRSTKLEDSAMYFCASGGGNTEAFFGQGTRLTVV.

Written as DNA, the CDR3 is TGTGCCAGTAGGGAGACTGGGTATAGCAATCAGCCCCAGCATTTT. Its translation is CASRETGYSNQPQHF. This chain uses TRBV19 with TRBJ1-5; D ambiguous. Trimming removed 6 bases from V and 0 bases from J, with 12 bases in between. Germline lookup yields CDR1 LNHDA and CDR2 SQIVND (reference sequence). The CDR3 sequence is 15 residues long.

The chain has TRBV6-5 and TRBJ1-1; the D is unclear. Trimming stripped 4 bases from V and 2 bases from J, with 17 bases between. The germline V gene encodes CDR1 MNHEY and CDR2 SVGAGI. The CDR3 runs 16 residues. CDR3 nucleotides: TGTGCCAGCAGTTCCCGACGAGGGAATAGAAACACTGAAGCTTTCTTT. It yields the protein CASSSRRGNRNTEAFF.

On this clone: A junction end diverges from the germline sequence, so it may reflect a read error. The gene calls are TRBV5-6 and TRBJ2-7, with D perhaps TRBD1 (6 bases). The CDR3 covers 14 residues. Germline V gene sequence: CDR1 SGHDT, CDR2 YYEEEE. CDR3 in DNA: TGTGCCAGCAGCCGCGACAGGCGTGGGAACCTGAGCGGCTTC. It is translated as CASSRDRRGNLSGF.

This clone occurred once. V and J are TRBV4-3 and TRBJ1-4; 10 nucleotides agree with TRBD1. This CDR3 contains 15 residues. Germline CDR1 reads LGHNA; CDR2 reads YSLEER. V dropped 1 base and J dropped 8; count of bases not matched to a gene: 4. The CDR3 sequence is CASSQVTGGREKLFF. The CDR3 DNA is TGCGCCAGCAGCCAAGTGACAGGGGGCAGGGAAAAACTGTTTTTT.

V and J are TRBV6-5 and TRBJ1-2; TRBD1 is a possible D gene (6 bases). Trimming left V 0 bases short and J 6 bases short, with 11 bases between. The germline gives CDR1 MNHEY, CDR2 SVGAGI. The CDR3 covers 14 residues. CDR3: CASSYSNRVHGYTF. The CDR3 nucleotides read TGTGCCAGCAGTTACTCGAACAGGGTTCATGGCTACACCTTC.

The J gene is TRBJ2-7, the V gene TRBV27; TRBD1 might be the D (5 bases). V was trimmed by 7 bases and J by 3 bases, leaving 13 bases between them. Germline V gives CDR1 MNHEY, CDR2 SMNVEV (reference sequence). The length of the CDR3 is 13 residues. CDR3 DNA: TGTGCCAGCATTTTTGGGGCCTGCTACGAGCAGTACTTC. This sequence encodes CASIFGACYEQYF.

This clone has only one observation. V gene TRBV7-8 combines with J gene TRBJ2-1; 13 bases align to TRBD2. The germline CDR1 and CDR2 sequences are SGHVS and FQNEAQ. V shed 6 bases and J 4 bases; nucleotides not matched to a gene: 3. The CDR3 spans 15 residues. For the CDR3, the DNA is TGTGCCAGCAGTCCGACTAGCGGGGGGTACAATGAGCAGTTCTTC. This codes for CASSPTSGGYNEQFF.

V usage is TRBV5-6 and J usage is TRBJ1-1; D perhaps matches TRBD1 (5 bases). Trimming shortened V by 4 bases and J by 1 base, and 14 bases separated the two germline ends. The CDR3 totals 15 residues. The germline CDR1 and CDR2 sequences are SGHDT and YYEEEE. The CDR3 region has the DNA TGTGCCAGCAGCCCTAGCCCCGGGGGGAACACTGAAGCTTTCTTT. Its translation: CASSPSPGGNTEAFF.

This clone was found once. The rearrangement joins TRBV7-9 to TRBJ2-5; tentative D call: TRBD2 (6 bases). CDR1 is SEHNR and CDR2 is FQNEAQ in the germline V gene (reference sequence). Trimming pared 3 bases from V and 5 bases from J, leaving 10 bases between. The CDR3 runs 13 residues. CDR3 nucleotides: TGTGCCAGCAGCTTCGGGGGTCCGGAGACCCAGTACTTC. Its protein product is CASSFGGPETQYF.

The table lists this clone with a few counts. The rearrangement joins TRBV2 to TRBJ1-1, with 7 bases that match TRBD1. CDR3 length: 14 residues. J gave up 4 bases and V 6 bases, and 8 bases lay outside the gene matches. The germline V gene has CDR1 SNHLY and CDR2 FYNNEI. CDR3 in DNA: TGTGCCAGCAGCCTACAGGGGAAGGGCACTGAAGCTTTCTTT. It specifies CASSLQGKGTEAFF.

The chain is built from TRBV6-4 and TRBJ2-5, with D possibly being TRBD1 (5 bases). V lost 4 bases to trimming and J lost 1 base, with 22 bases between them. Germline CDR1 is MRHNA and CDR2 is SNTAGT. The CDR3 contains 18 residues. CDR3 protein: CASSVGAGSTIIQETQYF. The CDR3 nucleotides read TGTGCCAGCAGTGTTGGGGCAGGGTCAACTATTATCCAAGAGACCCAGTACTTC.

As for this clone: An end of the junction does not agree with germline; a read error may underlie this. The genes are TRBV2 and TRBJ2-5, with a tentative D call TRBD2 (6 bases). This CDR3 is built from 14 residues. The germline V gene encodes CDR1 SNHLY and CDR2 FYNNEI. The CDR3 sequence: CDPLIGGSQETQYF. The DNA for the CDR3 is TGCGATCCATTAATTGGGGGGTCCCAAGAGACCCAGTACTTC.

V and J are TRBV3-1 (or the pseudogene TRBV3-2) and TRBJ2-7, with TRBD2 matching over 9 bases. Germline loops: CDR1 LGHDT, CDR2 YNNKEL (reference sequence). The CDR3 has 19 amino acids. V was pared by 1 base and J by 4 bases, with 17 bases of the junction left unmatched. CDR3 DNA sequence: TGTGCCAGCAGCCAAGGGCCCTCGGGGAGCGGGGGGTCTCGGTACGAGCAGTACTTC. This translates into CASSQGPSGSGGSRYEQYF.

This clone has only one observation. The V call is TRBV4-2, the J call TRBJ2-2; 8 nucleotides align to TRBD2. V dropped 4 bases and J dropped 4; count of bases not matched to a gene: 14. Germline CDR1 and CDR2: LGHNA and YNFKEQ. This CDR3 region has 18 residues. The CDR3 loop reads CASSPPGGITQRTGELFF. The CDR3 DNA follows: TGTGCCAGCAGCCCCCCGGGGGGGATAACCCAACGCACCGGGGAGCTGTTTTTT.

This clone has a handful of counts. CDR3 bases: TGTGCCAGCGCCCCAGGCGGGCTGGTGGGGTCGGTGTTTTTT. This sequence encodes CASAPGGLVGSVFF. V is TRBV9 and J is TRBJ1-4; D unclear. Germline CDR1 is SGDLS and CDR2 is YYNGEE. The V end lost 7 bases, the J end lost 15 bases, and 25 bases lay between the germline ends. This CDR3 is 14 amino acids long.

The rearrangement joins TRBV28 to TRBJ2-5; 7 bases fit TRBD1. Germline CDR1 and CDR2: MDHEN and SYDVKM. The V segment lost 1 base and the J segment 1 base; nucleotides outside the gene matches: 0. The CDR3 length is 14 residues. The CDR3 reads CASSLSGGQETQYF. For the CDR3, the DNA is TGTGCCAGCAGTTTATCAGGGGGCCAAGAGACCCAGTACTTC.